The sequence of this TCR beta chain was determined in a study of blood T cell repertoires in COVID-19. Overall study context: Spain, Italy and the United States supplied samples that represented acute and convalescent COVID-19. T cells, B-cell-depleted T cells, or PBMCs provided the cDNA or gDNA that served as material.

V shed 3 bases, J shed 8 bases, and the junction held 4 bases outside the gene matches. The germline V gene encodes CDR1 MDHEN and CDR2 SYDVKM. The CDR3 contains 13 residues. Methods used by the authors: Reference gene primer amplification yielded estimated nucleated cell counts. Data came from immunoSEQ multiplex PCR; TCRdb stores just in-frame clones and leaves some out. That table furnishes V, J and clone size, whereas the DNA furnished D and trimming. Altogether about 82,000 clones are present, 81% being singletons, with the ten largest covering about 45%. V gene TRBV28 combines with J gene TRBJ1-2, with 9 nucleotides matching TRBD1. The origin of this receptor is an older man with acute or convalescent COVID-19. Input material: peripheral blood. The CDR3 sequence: CASSLGQGGGYTF. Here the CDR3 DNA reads TGTGCCAGCAGTTTGGGACAGGGAGGCGGCTACACCTTC.